The next 2 T cell receptor beta chains were all read from a single sample in a study of blood T cell repertoires in COVID-19. Profiling relied on immunoSEQ multiplex PCR, and the TCRdb table lists in-frame clones only, not all of them. The profile shows about 310,000 clones, nearly 90% of them singletons. The material sequenced was PBMCs or T cells enriched from blood (not recorded which). The receptors stem from a woman aged 30 to 39 who had recovered from COVID-19.

This clone was detected once. The V and J genes are TRBV5-8 and TRBJ1-3; D unresolved. Germline V gene sequence: CDR1 SGHTS, CDR2 YDEGEE. The CDR3 extends over 15 amino acids. Trimming took off 0 bases at V and 1 base at J, with 8 bases between the two ends. The CDR3 sequence: CASSLGHFSGNTIYF. In DNA, the CDR3 is TGTGCCAGCAGCTTGGGACATTTTTCTGGAAACACCATATATTTT.

V is TRBV27 and J is TRBJ1-1, with D perhaps matching TRBD1 (6 bases). The germline CDR1 and CDR2 sequences are MNHEY and SMNVEV (reference sequence). V dropped 5 bases and J dropped 1 base, with 8 bases sitting between them. This CDR3 is 13 amino acids long. The CDR3 here is CASSRGANTEAFF. The CDR3 nucleotides read TGTGCCAGCAGTCGGGGGGCGAACACTGAAGCTTTCTTT.